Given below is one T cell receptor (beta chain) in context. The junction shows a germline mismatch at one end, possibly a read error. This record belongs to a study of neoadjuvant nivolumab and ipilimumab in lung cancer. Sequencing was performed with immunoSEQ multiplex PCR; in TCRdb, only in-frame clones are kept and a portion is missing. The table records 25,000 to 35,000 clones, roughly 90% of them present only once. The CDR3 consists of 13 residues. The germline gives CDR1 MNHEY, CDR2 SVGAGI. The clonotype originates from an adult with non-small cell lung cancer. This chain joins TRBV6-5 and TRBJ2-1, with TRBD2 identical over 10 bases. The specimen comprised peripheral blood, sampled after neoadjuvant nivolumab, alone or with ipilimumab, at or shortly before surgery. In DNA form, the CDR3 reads TGTGCCAGCAGTCCTTCAACCGGGACTAGCGACCTCTTC. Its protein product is CASSPSTGTSDLF.